This TCR beta chain was captured in a study of OX40 agonist ivuxolimab in advanced cancers. The repertoire was sequenced with immunoSEQ multiplex PCR; TCRdb's copy has only in-frame clones and lacks some. The profile shows 75,000 to 100,000 clones, 90% of them singletons. The CDR3 has 13 amino acids. CDR1 is SGHTA, CDR2 FQGTGA, per germline. V lost 5 bases and J 6 bases, leaving 11 bases between the germline ends. This specimen was CD4+ or CD8+ T cells sorted from blood, taken in a trial of the OX40 agonist ivuxolimab. The source is an adult with an advanced solid tumor such as melanoma, head and neck, liver or kidney cancer. This chain joins TRBV7-3 and TRBJ1-5; tentatively, D is TRBD1 (6 bases). CDR3 coding DNA: TGTGCCAGCAGCCAGCAAGGGGGTCAGCCCCAGCATTTT. Its protein product is CASSQQGGQPQHF.